The T cell receptor beta chain described here comes from a study of blood T cell repertoires in COVID-19. Looking at the study overall: Material from acute and convalescent COVID-19 was sourced from the United States, Italy and Spain. PBMCs, B-cell-depleted T cells, or T cells were the source of the cDNA or gDNA that made up the material.

Original processing notes: Amplifying reference gene primers gave estimates of nucleated cell counts. TCRdb's table, derived via immunoSEQ multiplex PCR, lists solely in-frame clones and lacks some. The V and J calls and the clone size are those of that table, but D and trimming were determined from the DNA. The table has roughly 280,000 clones, around 90% seen once. The CDR3 covers 12 residues. The V end lost 1 base, the J end lost 5 bases, and 5 bases lay between the germline ends. Germline CDR1 and CDR2: SGHAT and FQNNGV. The rearrangement uses TRBV11-2 and TRBJ2-5, with D unclear. Sample: peripheral blood. This TCR was sampled from a woman aged 45 to 65 who had recovered from COVID-19. The CDR3 region has the DNA TGTGCCAGCAGCTTAGGAGCGGAGACCCAGTACTTC. Translation gives CASSLGAETQYF.